What follows are 12 T cell receptor beta chains derived from one specimen sequenced in a study of graft-versus-host responses after intestinal transplantation (dated by TCRdb to about 2021). These TCRs' antigens remain unknown. Library prep was done by the immunoSEQ multiplex PCR assay. The source is immuneACCESS, and TCRdb retained only in-frame sequences with V and J called. Part of the clones is not carried over; for the studies checked, unresolved V genes explain less than half of this, and the remainder is unexplained. The sample profile shows about 120,000 clones; 85% to 95% of them were found once. The ten largest clonotypes hold roughly 3.5% of the sample. Per the publication, the time point label means: cells obtained before transplantation from donor or recipient. Material: unstimulated CD8+ T cells sorted from spleen or lymph node cells, obtained before intestinal transplant. These receptors were collected from a human donor who received an intestinal transplant.

This sequence joins TRBV5-5 and TRBJ2-7, with 11 bases fitting TRBD2. CDR1 is SGHKS, CDR2 YYEKEE, per germline (reference sequence). The CDR3 has 15 residues. V gave up 4 bases and J gave up 5 bases; unmatched junction bases: 8. The CDR3 DNA follows: TGTGCCAGCAGCCTGACTAGCGGGACATTCCACGAGCAGTACTTC. It codes for CASSLTSGTFHEQYF.

The rearrangement uses TRBV7-8 and TRBJ1-3, with D tentatively TRBD1 (5 bases). The CDR3 consists of 18 residues. CDR1 SGHVS and CDR2 FQNEAQ come from the germline V gene. V gave up 1 base and J gave up 1 base, with 17 bases separating them. The CDR3, as DNA: TGTGCCAGCAGCTTAGGGGTAGCTGGGGCGGATTCTGGAAACACCATATATTTT. Its protein is CASSLGVAGADSGNTIYF.

The chain's CDR3 is CASSAGTITEAFF. As DNA, the CDR3 is TGCGCCAGCAGTGCCGGGACGATCACTGAAGCTTTCTTT. This chain uses TRBV10-2 with TRBJ1-1, with D perhaps matching TRBD1 (5 bases). The V end lost 4 bases, the J end lost 4 bases, and 10 bases lay between the germline ends. The germline gives CDR1 WSHSY, CDR2 SAAADI. The CDR3 is 13 residues long.

Turning to this clone: Other DNA sequences in this sample translate to the same CDR3. V is TRBV4-3 and J is TRBJ1-3; D may be TRBD1 (6 bases). The CDR3 has 16 residues. Germline CDR1 reads LGHNA; CDR2 reads YSLEER. The germline V and J ends were trimmed by 3 bases and 1 base, with 13 bases remaining between them. The CDR3 nucleotides read TGCGCCAGCAGCCAGGATCCAACAGGGTCTGGAAACACCATATATTTT. Amino acids: CASSQDPTGSGNTIYF.

Written as DNA, the CDR3 is TGTGCCAGCCCCCCGGAGGGAGGGGACAGGGAAATCTACGAGCAGTACTTC. Amino acid sequence: CASPPEGGDREIYEQYF. The chain uses TRBV28 and TRBJ2-7, with 9 positions matching TRBD1. Germline V lookup: CDR1 MDHEN, CDR2 SYDVKM. This CDR3 is 17 amino acids long. The J segment lost 3 bases and the V segment lost 8 bases, leaving 17 bases of the junction unmatched.

This clone was seen only a few times. This chain links TRBV5-6 with TRBJ1-2; 12 bases align to TRBD1. The J segment lost 4 bases and the V segment lost 4 bases, leaving 5 bases of the junction unmatched. Germline V lookup: CDR1 SGHDT, CDR2 YYEEEE. The CDR3 loop spans 15 amino acids. The CDR3 DNA sequence: TGTGCCAGCAGCGGGGGACAGGGGGCTTTCTATGGCTACACCTTC. Its translation is CASSGGQGAFYGYTF.

This chain uses TRBV2 with TRBJ1-2; D unclear. The CDR3 totals 13 residues. Germline assignment: CDR1 SNHLY and CDR2 FYNNEI. V lost 10 bases and J lost 4, with 16 bases in between. The CDR3 nucleotides are TGTGCCAACTTACCGGAACAGTTCTATGGCTACACCTTC. Its protein is CANLPEQFYGYTF.

The chain carries TRBV5-1 and TRBJ2-1, with 10 bases aligning to TRBD1. J lost 6 bases, V lost 3 bases, and 0 bases had no gene match. Germline CDR1 is SGHRS and CDR2 is YFSETQ. This CDR3 has 13 amino acids. Here the CDR3 reads CASSWTGGNEQFF. CDR3 in DNA: TGCGCCAGCAGCTGGACAGGGGGCAATGAGCAGTTCTTC.

This sequence joins TRBV6-6 and TRBJ1-5; the D is unclear. With 5 bases removed from V and 5 bases from J, the gap between germline ends came to 7 bases. This CDR3 is built from 12 residues. The germline V gene encodes CDR1 MNHNY and CDR2 SVGAGI (reference sequence). This CDR3 is CASSLIDQPQHF. The CDR3, as DNA: TGTGCCAGCAGTCTTATCGATCAGCCCCAGCATTTT.

As concerns this clone: Other DNA sequences in this sample translate to the same CDR3. The chain employs TRBV7-9 and TRBJ1-2; D is unresolved. Germline V gene sequence: CDR1 SEHNR, CDR2 FQNEAQ (reference sequence). Trimming shortened V by 3 bases and J by 3 bases, and 2 bases separated the two germline ends. The CDR3 covers 11 residues. In DNA, the CDR3 is TGTGCCAGCAGCTTGGACTATGGCTACACCTTC. The encoded protein is CASSLDYGYTF. The complete variable domain, with remaining parts taken from reference TRBV7-9 and TRBJ1-2, reads DTGVSQNPRHKITKRGQNVTFRCDPISEHNRLYWYRQTLGQGPEFLTYFQNEAQLEKSRLLSDRFSAERPKGSFSTLEIQRTEQGDSAMYLCASSLDYGYTFGSGTRLTVV.

The rearrangement uses TRBV6-5 and TRBJ2-3; D unresolved. Germline V gene sequence: CDR1 MNHEY, CDR2 SVGAGI. Trimming removed 6 bases at V and 0 bases at J, with 10 bases between. The CDR3 is 14 residues long. The CDR3 loop reads CASRFEQSTDTQYF. As DNA, the CDR3 is TGTGCCAGCAGATTCGAACAGAGCACAGATACGCAGTATTTT.

This chain uses TRBV7-9 with TRBJ2-2; D ambiguous. The germline V gene encodes CDR1 SEHNR and CDR2 FQNEAQ (reference sequence). Trimming cost V 3 bases and J 6 bases, with 5 bases left between them. The CDR3 totals 12 residues. CDR3 coding DNA: TGTGCCAGCAGCTTTAGCCCCGGGGAGCTGTTTTTT. Translation gives CASSFSPGELFF.